A single sample is the source of the 31 T cell receptor beta chains below, sequenced in a study of blood T cell repertoires in COVID-19. Generated by immunoSEQ multiplex PCR, the TCRdb table keeps only in-frame clones and is missing some. The sample records over 300,000 clones, 80% to 90% being singletons. Specimen: PBMCs or T cells enriched from blood (not recorded which). The receptors were gathered from a man younger than 40 who had recovered from COVID-19.

The chain has TRBV3-1 (or the pseudogene TRBV3-2) and TRBJ1-3; tentatively, D is TRBD1 (5 bases). V lost 0 bases, J lost 0 bases, and 9 bases lay in between. CDR1 LGHDT and CDR2 YNNKEL come from the germline V gene (reference sequence). The CDR3 runs 16 residues. The CDR3 DNA reads as TGTGCCAGCAGCCAAGACACCAGGGCCTCTGGAAACACCATATATTTT. Translation gives CASSQDTRASGNTIYF.

The J gene is TRBJ1-6, the V gene TRBV5-4, with 10 positions matching TRBD1. CDR1 and CDR2 (germline): SGHNT, YYREEE (reference sequence). With V trimmed by 0 bases and J by 7 bases, 4 bases remained unmatched. The CDR3 runs 16 residues. The DNA for the CDR3 is TGTGCCAGCAGCTTGGGACAGGGGGCCGGAAATTCACCCCTCCACTTT. It codes for CASSLGQGAGNSPLHF.

In its sample, this clone was seen once. V and J are TRBV9 and TRBJ2-3, with 8 bases that match TRBD2. The germline gives CDR1 SGDLS, CDR2 YYNGEE. The V gene end was trimmed by 4 bases and the J gene end by 6 bases; junction bases not matched to a gene: 10. This CDR3 is built from 15 residues. CDR3 residues: CASSRGGPIGDTQYF. CDR3 nucleotide sequence: TGTGCCAGCAGCCGCGGGGGGCCCATAGGGGATACGCAGTATTTT.

The chain uses TRBV7-8 and TRBJ2-7, with TRBD1 matching over 7 bases. Germline V CDR1 and CDR2: SGHVS, FQNEAQ. The CDR3 length is 14 residues. The ends lost 1 base at V and 2 bases at J; junction bases unmatched: 2. The CDR3 sequence is CASSLGTGPYEQYF. CDR3 coding DNA: TGTGCCAGCAGCTTAGGGACAGGTCCCTACGAGCAGTACTTC.

V usage is TRBV7-9 and J usage is TRBJ2-1; D possibly corresponds to TRBD1 (5 bases). The CDR3 runs 14 residues. Deletions cut 5 bases from V and 4 bases from J, with 12 bases between. Germline CDR1 is SEHNR and CDR2 is FQNEAQ (reference sequence). The chain's CDR3 is CASSASTEYNEQFF. CDR3 nucleotides: TGTGCCAGCAGCGCATCGACAGAGTACAATGAGCAGTTCTTC.

This clone was recorded only once. The chain couples TRBV7-2 to TRBJ2-3; D is unresolved. Deletions cut 1 base from V and 10 bases from J, with 6 bases between. The CDR3 length is 11 residues. CDR1 is SGHTA, CDR2 FQGNSA, per germline. DNA of the CDR3: TGTGCCAGCAGCTTAGTTGGCCCGCAGTATTTT. Translation gives CASSLVGPQYF.

The CDR3, as DNA: TGTGCCAGCAGCCAAGATTACAGGGGGCTCTATGGCTACACCTTC. It is translated as CASSQDYRGLYGYTF. The rearrangement uses TRBV3-1 (or the pseudogene TRBV3-2) and TRBJ1-2; 9 bases match TRBD1. The CDR3 contains 15 residues. The germline CDR1 and CDR2 sequences are LGHDT and YNNKEL (reference sequence). V was pared by 0 bases and J by 4 bases, with 3 bases of the junction left unmatched.

The chain has TRBV3-1 (or the pseudogene TRBV3-2) and TRBJ2-3; D not resolved. The germline CDR1 and CDR2 sequences are LGHDT and YNNKEL (reference sequence). Trimming removed 1 base at V and 0 bases at J, with 11 bases between. The CDR3 is 16 residues long. For the CDR3, the DNA is TGTGCCAGCAGCCAAGGCCTACTGCGGAGCACAGATACGCAGTATTTT. Translated, it gives CASSQGLLRSTDTQYF.

The chain employs TRBV20-1 and TRBJ1-2; weak D call: TRBD1 (5 bases). Between the trimmed V and J ends, which lost 3 bases and 0 bases, there was a span of 8 bases. Germline V gene sequence: CDR1 DFQATT, CDR2 SNEGSKA (reference sequence). CDR3 length: 13 amino acids. The CDR3 region is CSASGGANYGYTF. DNA for the CDR3: TGCAGTGCTAGTGGGGGGGCTAACTATGGCTACACCTTC.

This clone was picked up one time. The V gene is TRBV6-5, the J gene TRBJ1-1; TRBD1 matches 7 bases. The germline gives CDR1 MNHEY, CDR2 SVGAGI. The V segment lost 7 bases and the J segment 8 bases; nucleotides outside the gene matches: 7. CDR3 length equals 12 residues. CDR3 sequence reads: CASNNRGTEAFF. In DNA form, the CDR3 reads TGTGCCAGCAATAACAGGGGAACGGAAGCTTTCTTT.

The chain couples TRBV18 to TRBJ2-7; 10 positions agree with TRBD1. This CDR3 contains 16 residues. Trimming took 0 bases from V and 6 from J; bases not matched to a gene: 8. Germline CDR1 and CDR2: KGHSH and LQKENI. CDR3 sequence: CASSPPGRGQGSEQYF. The CDR3 DNA reads as TGTGCCAGCTCACCACCCGGACGGGGACAGGGGAGCGAGCAGTACTTC.

The rearrangement links TRBV5-4 to TRBJ2-3, with a weak D call TRBD1 (5 bases). The germline V and J ends were trimmed by 1 base and 5 bases, with 8 bases remaining between them. The CDR3 contains 13 residues. The V gene's germline CDR1 is SGHNT and CDR2 YYREEE (reference sequence). CDR3 in amino acids: CASSLLQEDTQYF. CDR3 sequence (DNA): TGTGCCAGCAGCTTGTTACAGGAAGATACGCAGTATTTT.

The rearrangement uses TRBV3-1 (or the pseudogene TRBV3-2) and TRBJ1-6, with 8 bases identical to TRBD1. The germline V gene has CDR1 LGHDT and CDR2 YNNKEL (reference sequence). Trimming at V came to 4 bases and at J to 8 bases, leaving 10 bases not matched to a gene. This CDR3 has 16 residues. This CDR3 reads CASSLRTGSKDSPLHF. The CDR3 DNA follows: TGTGCCAGCAGCCTCCGGACAGGGAGTAAGGATTCACCCCTCCACTTT.

The rearrangement joins TRBV10-2 to TRBJ2-3; D is perhaps TRBD1 (6 bases). The CDR3 length is 17 residues. Germline V gives CDR1 WSHSY, CDR2 SAAADI. Trimming took off 6 bases at V and 0 bases at J, with 19 bases between the two ends. CDR3 sequence reads: CASRRTGTPTSTDTQYF. As DNA, the CDR3 is TGCGCCAGCAGAAGAACAGGGACCCCAACTAGCACAGATACGCAGTATTTT.

The V and J genes are TRBV30 and TRBJ1-5; TRBD1 might be the D (5 bases). The germline V gene encodes CDR1 GTSNPN and CDR2 SVGIG (reference sequence). Deletions cut 2 bases from V and 7 bases from J, with 12 bases between. The CDR3 runs to 13 residues. The CDR3 DNA reads TGTGCCTGGAGTCCAGGGTCCCACCAGCCCCAGCATTTT. Its protein is CAWSPGSHQPQHF.

This CDR3 reads CATTTGTSGNTIYF. CDR3 nucleotides: TGTGCCACCACGACAGGGACCTCTGGAAACACCATATATTTT. The genes are TRBV21-1 and TRBJ1-3; the tabulated D call, TRBD1, remains unverified against the DNA. TRBV21-1 is deemed a pseudogene. The CDR3 runs to 14 residues.

V usage is TRBV23-1 and J usage is TRBJ2-1; TRBD1 matches at 11 bases. TRBV23-1 is recorded as an ORF, its role being uncertain. Trimming took 7 bases from V and 8 from J; bases not matched to a gene: 16. CDR3 length: 17 residues. CDR3 sequence reads: CASTIKPGTGGNYEQFF. CDR3 nucleotide sequence: TGCGCCAGCACAATAAAACCCGGGACAGGGGGGAACTATGAGCAGTTCTTC.

V usage is TRBV2 and J usage is TRBJ2-1; 8 bases agree with TRBD2. The J segment lost 5 bases and the V segment lost 8 bases, leaving 8 bases of the junction unmatched. This CDR3 has 14 residues. Germline-derived CDR1 and CDR2 are SNHLY and FYNNEI. CDR3 bases: TGTGCCAGCGGCCTTGGCGGGGGGAACAATGAGCAGTTCTTC. Translated, it gives CASGLGGGNNEQFF.

In its sample, this clone was seen once. V is TRBV25-1 and J is TRBJ1-1; TRBD1 might be the D (6 bases). The CDR3 totals 15 residues. Germline V CDR1 and CDR2: MGHDK, SYGVNS. Trimming pared 3 bases from V and 5 bases from J, leaving 16 bases between. The CDR3 region has the DNA TGTGCCAGCAGTGATGGCTGGACAGTCGCGACTGAAGCTTTCTTT. As protein: CASSDGWTVATEAFF.

The chain employs TRBV27 and TRBJ2-7; a possible D gene is TRBD2 (5 bases). This CDR3 is built from 13 residues. V was trimmed by 9 bases and J by 6 bases, leaving 18 bases between them. From germline, CDR1 is MNHEY and CDR2 SMNVEV (reference sequence). CDR3 DNA sequence: TGTGCCAGTAGTATTCTCGGCCGGGGCGAGCAGTACTTC. Translated: CASSILGRGEQYF.

The rearrangement links TRBV5-6 to TRBJ1-4, with 10 bases that match TRBD1. Germline V gene data show CDR1 as SGHDT and CDR2 as YYEEEE. The V segment lost 2 bases and the J segment 5 bases; nucleotides outside the gene matches: 6. There are 16 residues in the CDR3. CDR3 nucleotides: TGTGCCAGCAGCTTCGCCCGGACAGGGGGAAATGAAAAACTGTTTTTT. Translated, it gives CASSFARTGGNEKLFF.

The chain joins TRBV19 to TRBJ2-6, with D maybe TRBD2 (5 bases). V dropped 7 bases and J dropped 0 bases, with 7 bases sitting between them. Germline V gene lookup returns CDR1 LNHDA and CDR2 SQIVND (reference sequence). The CDR3 spans 14 residues. CDR3 in DNA: TGTGCCAGTAAACGGGACTCTGGGGCCAACGTCCTGACTTTC. It encodes CASKRDSGANVLTF.

In DNA form, the CDR3 reads TGTGCCAGCAGCCCCTGGGCAGGGGGGATACGATCGGGCACTGAAGCTTTCTTT. Its protein product is CASSPWAGGIRSGTEAFF. The rearrangement uses TRBV7-9 and TRBJ1-1; 7 bases are shared with TRBD1. This CDR3 is 18 amino acids long. V dropped 5 bases and J dropped 4; count of bases not matched to a gene: 19. Looked up from germline, CDR1 is SEHNR and CDR2 is FQNEAQ (reference sequence).

The chain's CDR3 is CASSQGQGQNYGYTF. The CDR3 nucleotides are TGTGCCAGCAGCCAAGGACAGGGGCAAAACTATGGCTACACCTTC. The chain joins TRBV4-2 to TRBJ1-2; 8 nucleotides align to TRBD1. Trimming took 1 base from V and 2 from J; bases not matched to a gene: 3. CDR1 is LGHNA and CDR2 is YNFKEQ in the germline V gene. This CDR3 is 15 amino acids long.

This clone was seen only once. V is TRBV21-1 and J is TRBJ2-2; the DNA was not compared with TRBD2, the D call given in the table. TRBV21-1 is a pseudogene segment. The CDR3 has 15 residues. CDR3 DNA sequence: TGTGCCAGCAGCTCCCGACTAGCGGCCCCGATCGAGCTGTTTTTT. The encoded protein is CASSSRLAAPIELFF.

The DNA for the CDR3 is TGCGCCAGCAGCTTGGGCGGAACTAGCACAGATACGCAGTATTTT. It codes for CASSLGGTSTDTQYF. The V and J genes are TRBV5-1 and TRBJ2-3; D is uncertain. The germline gives CDR1 SGHRS, CDR2 YFSETQ. This CDR3 contains 15 residues. The V gene lost 0 bases and the J gene lost 0 bases, with 8 bases spanning the gap.

The rearrangement joins TRBV7-2 to TRBJ1-6; no clear D. CDR1 is SGHTA, CDR2 FQGNSA, per germline. The V gene lost 2 bases and the J gene lost 6 bases, with 11 bases spanning the gap. The CDR3 is made up of 15 amino acids. CDR3 protein: CASSLNRNSNSPLHF. In nucleotides, the CDR3 is TGTGCCAGCAGCTTAAACAGAAACTCTAATTCACCCCTCCACTTT.

The chain uses TRBV5-1 and TRBJ2-7, with D possibly being TRBD1 (5 bases). Germline loops: CDR1 SGHRS, CDR2 YFSETQ. The germline V and J ends were trimmed by 2 bases and 2 bases, with 11 bases remaining between them. The CDR3 contains 14 residues. The CDR3 here is CASSLQVTTYEQYF. The CDR3 nucleotides read TGCGCCAGCAGCTTACAGGTTACCACCTACGAGCAGTACTTC.

This chain uses TRBV7-3 with TRBJ1-1, with TRBD1 matching over 7 bases. V was pared by 1 base and J by 8 bases, with 7 bases of the junction left unmatched. Germline lookup yields CDR1 SGHTA and CDR2 FQGTGA. The CDR3 loop spans 14 amino acids. Here the CDR3 DNA reads TGTGCCAGCAGCTTAATCGGTGTGACAGGGGAAGCTTTCTTT. Its translation is CASSLIGVTGEAFF.

The V and J genes are TRBV5-1 and TRBJ2-7; a possible D gene is TRBD2 (5 bases). CDR3 size: 16 residues. CDR1 is SGHRS, CDR2 YFSETQ, per germline. Trimming took off 0 bases at V and 6 bases at J, with 19 bases between the two ends. This CDR3 reads CASSLERRIFLAEQYF. For the CDR3, the DNA is TGCGCCAGCAGCTTGGAACGGAGGATATTTTTGGCCGAGCAGTACTTC.

The V call is TRBV10-3, the J call TRBJ2-2; the D gene is possibly TRBD2 (5 bases). CDR1 and CDR2 from the germline V gene are ENHRY and SYGVKD. The CDR3 extends over 16 amino acids. Trimming left V 4 bases short and J 2 bases short, with 14 bases between. DNA for the CDR3: TGTGCCATCAGTGCATCCGGGAATAAAAACACCGGGGAGCTGTTTTTT. Translated, it gives CAISASGNKNTGELFF.